Listed here is a single TCR beta chain. The record originates from a study of blood T cells in healthy people across ages. Each donor's blood draw was roughly 9.5 milliliters of peripheral blood. Together with a sample-barcoded 5' primer, a J-beta primer mix was included in a second PCR lasting about 6 to 11 cycles. Every cDNA molecule bore a tag from a template-switch adaptor containing 12 random nucleotides. MiXCR, run by TCRdb on the 5' RACE reads, gives a single entry per CDR3 protein. The data hold hundreds of thousands of distinct CDR3 sequences, with 55% to 65% observed a single time. Germline CDR1 LGHNA, CDR2 YSLEER. The CDR3 is made up of 16 amino acids. The junction had 8 bases not matched to a gene; V was cut back by 0 bases and J by 5 bases.

The material sequenced was blood. This sequence joins TRBV4-3 and TRBJ2-7; 9 bases are a match to TRBD1. The TCR originated in a man aged 25 to 40 in good health. CDR3 sequence: CASSQDLGTGIDEQYF. The CDR3 DNA reads TGCGCCAGCAGCCAAGATCTTGGGACAGGGATAGACGAGCAGTACTTC.